A selection of T cell receptor beta chains follows, all from one sample in a study of cytomegalovirus exposure and HLA in healthy donors. Measured with immunoSEQ multiplex PCR; TCRdb has only the in-frame clones, and not every one. There are some 67,000 clones in the sample; approximately 81% occur only once, and around 3.2% lies in the top ten. The sequenced sample consisted of PBMCs. These receptor sequences come from a woman aged 25 to 45 in good health and CMV-seronegative. Both conserved end residues are part of each CDR3. Fields, in order: D gene, J gene, clone size, V gene, CDR3 DNA, CDR3 protein. A D gene is named only where the DNA matches it firmly. Rows may omit the clone size; those that give it use once, few, many or a size class.

d_gene: -
j_gene: TRBJ2-7
abundance: once
v_gene: TRBV5-8
CDR3nt: TGTGCCAGCAGCTTCTCGGGACAAACCGAGCAGTACTTC
CDR3aa: CASSFSGQTEQYF

d_gene: TRBD1
j_gene: TRBJ2-5
abundance: -
v_gene: TRBV5-4
CDR3nt: TGTGCCAGCAGCTTGGGCCCCTGGACAGGGGACCAGATACAAGAGACCCAGTACTTC
CDR3aa: CASSLGPWTGDQIQETQYF

d_gene: TRBD1
j_gene: TRBJ2-3
abundance: -
v_gene: TRBV19
CDR3nt: TGTGCCAGTAGTCTCCACAGGGGGCAAGGCGGGACAGATACGCAGTATTTT
CDR3aa: CASSLHRGQGGTDTQYF

d_gene: TRBD2
j_gene: TRBJ2-3
abundance: -
v_gene: TRBV2
CDR3nt: TGTGCCAGCAGCCGAGGACTAGCGCGAACGACCAATACGCAGTATTTT
CDR3aa: CASSRGLARTTNTQYF

d_gene: -
j_gene: TRBJ1-3
abundance: -
v_gene: TRBV2
CDR3nt: TGTGCCAGCAGTGAACAGGGACTACCCTACGGGGGGGCTGGAAACACCATATATTTT
CDR3aa: CASSEQGLPYGGAGNTIYF

d_gene: TRBD1
j_gene: TRBJ1-5
abundance: -
v_gene: TRBV28
CDR3nt: TGTGCCAGCAGTTTTATGTTGACAGGGTATCAGCCCCAGCATTTT
CDR3aa: CASSFMLTGYQPQHF

d_gene: TRBD1
j_gene: TRBJ2-7
abundance: -
v_gene: TRBV4-1
CDR3nt: TGCGCCAGCAGCCAGCCGGGACAGGGCTACGAGCAGTACTTC
CDR3aa: CASSQPGQGYEQYF

d_gene: TRBD1
j_gene: TRBJ2-2
abundance: -
v_gene: TRBV2
CDR3nt: TGTGCCAGCAGTGAAGGCAGGGGGCTGGACACCGGGGAGCTGTTTTTT
CDR3aa: CASSEGRGLDTGELFF

d_gene: -
j_gene: TRBJ1-3
abundance: -
v_gene: TRBV4-2
CDR3nt: TGTGCCAGCAGCCAAGTGGGCGTGGCAGGTGGAAACACCATATATTTT
CDR3aa: CASSQVGVAGGNTIYF

d_gene: -
j_gene: TRBJ2-4
abundance: -
v_gene: TRBV5-5
CDR3nt: TGTGCCAGCAGCTCGAGGACTCTGAACATTCAGTACTTC
CDR3aa: CASSSRTLNIQYF

d_gene: TRBD2
j_gene: TRBJ2-7
abundance: once
v_gene: TRBV19
CDR3nt: TGTGCCAGTAGTATATCTCCTAGCGGGGGTTCGTACGAGCAGTACTTC
CDR3aa: CASSISPSGGSYEQYF

d_gene: -
j_gene: TRBJ1-1
abundance: once
v_gene: TRBV6-5
CDR3nt: TGTGCCAGCCCCCGGGGGGGGGAAGGTGAAGCTTTCTTT
CDR3aa: CASPRGGEGEAFF

d_gene: TRBD1
j_gene: TRBJ1-4
abundance: once
v_gene: TRBV28
CDR3nt: TGTGCCAGCAGTACTGGGACAGGGCGGGAAAAACTGTTTTTT
CDR3aa: CASSTGTGREKLFF

d_gene: -
j_gene: TRBJ2-2
abundance: -
v_gene: TRBV19
CDR3nt: TGTGCCAGTAGTATGAACAGGGGAGGTGACGGGGAGCTGTTTTTT
CDR3aa: CASSMNRGGDGELFF

d_gene: -
j_gene: TRBJ1-1
abundance: -
v_gene: TRBV5-6
CDR3nt: TGTGCCAGCAGCTCCTATGACGGGGTTAGGACTGAAGCTTTCTTT
CDR3aa: CASSSYDGVRTEAFF

d_gene: -
j_gene: TRBJ1-2
abundance: -
v_gene: TRBV19
CDR3nt: TGTGCCAGTAGTATGGTCGAGGTTTGGAGTTCTGGCTACACCTTC
CDR3aa: CASSMVEVWSSGYTF

d_gene: TRBD1
j_gene: TRBJ1-1
abundance: -
v_gene: TRBV5-1
CDR3nt: TGCGCCAGCAGCTGGGCACAGGGGCGGAACACTGAAGCTTTCTTT
CDR3aa: CASSWAQGRNTEAFF

d_gene: -
j_gene: TRBJ2-1
abundance: -
v_gene: TRBV18
CDR3nt: TGTGCCAGCTCACACGACAGGCCTGGGTACAATGAGCAGTTCTTC
CDR3aa: CASSHDRPGYNEQFF

d_gene: -
j_gene: TRBJ2-5
abundance: -
v_gene: TRBV9
CDR3nt: TGTGCCAGCAGCGGGGGAGGAGGGACGGGAGAGACCCAGTACTTC
CDR3aa: CASSGGGGTGETQYF

d_gene: -
j_gene: TRBJ2-1
abundance: -
v_gene: TRBV5-1
CDR3nt: TGCGCCAGCAGGCAGGAACAGGCGTACAATGAGCAGTTCTTC
CDR3aa: CASRQEQAYNEQFF

d_gene: -
j_gene: TRBJ2-3
abundance: -
v_gene: TRBV5-4
CDR3nt: TGTGCCAGCAGCCCGCGGCGGGGCAGAGACACAGATACGCAGTATTTT
CDR3aa: CASSPRRGRDTDTQYF

d_gene: TRBD1
j_gene: TRBJ1-1
abundance: -
v_gene: TRBV28
CDR3nt: TGTGCCAGCAGTTTAACCAGGGGGCTCACTGAAGCTTTCTTT
CDR3aa: CASSLTRGLTEAFF

d_gene: -
j_gene: TRBJ2-7
abundance: -
v_gene: TRBV20-1
CDR3nt: TGCAGTGCTAACAGGGCCCCCGAGCAGTACTTC
CDR3aa: CSANRAPEQYF

d_gene: -
j_gene: TRBJ2-1
abundance: -
v_gene: TRBV28
CDR3nt: TGTGCCAGCAGTTTAATAGCGAGCTCCTACAATGAGCAGTTCTTC
CDR3aa: CASSLIASSYNEQFF

d_gene: -
j_gene: TRBJ1-1
abundance: -
v_gene: TRBV19
CDR3nt: TGTGCCAGTAGTACCAACAGGGCTAGTGAAGCTTTCTTT
CDR3aa: CASSTNRASEAFF

d_gene: -
j_gene: TRBJ1-2
abundance: -
v_gene: TRBV9
CDR3nt: TGTGCCAGCAGCGTAGTGGGGGCCAATGGCTACACCTTC
CDR3aa: CASSVVGANGYTF

d_gene: TRBD1
j_gene: TRBJ1-2
abundance: -
v_gene: TRBV29-1
CDR3nt: TGCAGCGTGATCGACAGGGGTCCGTATGGCTACACCTTC
CDR3aa: CSVIDRGPYGYTF

d_gene: -
j_gene: TRBJ1-4
abundance: -
v_gene: TRBV19
CDR3nt: TGTGCCAGTACCTCTCCGGGTCTTAATGAAAAACTGTTTTTT
CDR3aa: CASTSPGLNEKLFF

d_gene: -
j_gene: TRBJ1-1
abundance: -
v_gene: TRBV14
CDR3nt: TGTGCCAGCAGCCAAGTTGATAGAAACACTGAAGCTTTCTTT
CDR3aa: CASSQVDRNTEAFF